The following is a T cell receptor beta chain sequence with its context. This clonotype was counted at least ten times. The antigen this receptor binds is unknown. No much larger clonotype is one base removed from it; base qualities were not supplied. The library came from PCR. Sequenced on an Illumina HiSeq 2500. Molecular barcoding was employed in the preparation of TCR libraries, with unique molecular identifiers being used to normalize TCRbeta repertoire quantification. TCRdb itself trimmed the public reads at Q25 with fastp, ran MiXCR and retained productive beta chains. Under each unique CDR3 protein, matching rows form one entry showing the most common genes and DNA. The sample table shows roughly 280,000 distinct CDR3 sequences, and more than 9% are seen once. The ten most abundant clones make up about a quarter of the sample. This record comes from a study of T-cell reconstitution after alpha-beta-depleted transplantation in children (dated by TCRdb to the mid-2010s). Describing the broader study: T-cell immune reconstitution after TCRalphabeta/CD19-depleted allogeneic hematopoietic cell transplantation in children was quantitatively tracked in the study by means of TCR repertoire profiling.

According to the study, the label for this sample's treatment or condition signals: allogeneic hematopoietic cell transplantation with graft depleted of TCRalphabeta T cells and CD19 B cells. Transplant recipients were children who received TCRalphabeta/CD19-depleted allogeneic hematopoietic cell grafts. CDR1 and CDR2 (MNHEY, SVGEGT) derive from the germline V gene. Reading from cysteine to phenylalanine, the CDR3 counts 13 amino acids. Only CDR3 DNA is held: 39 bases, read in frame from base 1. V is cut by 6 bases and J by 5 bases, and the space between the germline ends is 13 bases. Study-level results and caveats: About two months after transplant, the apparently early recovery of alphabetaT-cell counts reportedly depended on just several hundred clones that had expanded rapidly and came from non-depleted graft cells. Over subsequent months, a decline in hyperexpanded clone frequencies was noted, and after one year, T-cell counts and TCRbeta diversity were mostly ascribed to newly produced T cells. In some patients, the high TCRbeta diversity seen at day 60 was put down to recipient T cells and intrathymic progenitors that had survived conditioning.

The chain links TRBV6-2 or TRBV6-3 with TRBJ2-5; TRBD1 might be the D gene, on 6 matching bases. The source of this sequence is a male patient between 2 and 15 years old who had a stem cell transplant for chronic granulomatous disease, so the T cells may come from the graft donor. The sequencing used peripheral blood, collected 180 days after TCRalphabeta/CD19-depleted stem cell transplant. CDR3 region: CASRPGVGETQYF. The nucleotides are TGTGCCAGCAGACCAGGGGTCGGGGAGACCCAGTACTTC.